This T cell receptor beta chain was documented in a study of blood T cell repertoires in COVID-19. Background on the study: Whether acute or convalescent, the COVID-19 samples came from the United States, Italy and Spain. In each case, the material was cDNA or gDNA derived from T cells, B-cell-depleted T cells, or PBMCs.

The ends were cut back, 0 bases at V and 0 bases at J, with 4 bases in the middle. Germline V gene sequence: CDR1 KGHDR, CDR2 SFDVKD. CDR3 size: 14 residues. Methods used by the authors: Quantification of nucleated cells was approximated via reference gene primer amplification. Libraries were prepared by immunoSEQ multiplex PCR; TCRdb keeps only in-frame clonotypes and omits some of them. The V and J calls and the clone size are those of that table, but D and trimming were determined from the DNA. Of hundreds of thousands of clones listed, less than 85% are singletons. The chain employs TRBV24-1 and TRBJ1-2; D is uncertain. This receptor was obtained from a woman younger than 30 with acute or convalescent COVID-19. The sequencing sample was made of peripheral blood. CDR3 protein: CATSDLNTNYGYTF. For the CDR3, the DNA is TGTGCCACCAGTGATTTGAACACTAACTATGGCTACACCTTC.